This T cell receptor beta chain was captured in a study of identical twins. This clonotype was counted only a few times. Germline assignment: CDR1 MDHEN and CDR2 SYDVKM. The CDR3 is made up of 16 amino acids. The trim removed 2 bases at V and 9 bases at J, leaving 8 bases unmatched. TCRdb ran MiXCR on the 5' RACE reads and lists one entry per CDR3 protein. Altogether fewer than 550,000 distinct CDR3 sequences are present, roughly 15% being singletons, with the ten largest covering about 0.47%. The same sample was also used in a study of yellow fever vaccine responses in identical twins.

The V and J genes are TRBV28 and TRBJ2-1, with 12 bases identical to TRBD2. The sample taken for sequencing was CD4+ T cells sorted from blood. This clonotype was sampled from a woman in her late teens or twenties in good health. CDR3 sequence: CASSLRTSGKIFEQFF. DNA for the CDR3: TGTGCCAGCAGTTTAAGGACTAGCGGGAAGATCTTTGAGCAGTTCTTC.